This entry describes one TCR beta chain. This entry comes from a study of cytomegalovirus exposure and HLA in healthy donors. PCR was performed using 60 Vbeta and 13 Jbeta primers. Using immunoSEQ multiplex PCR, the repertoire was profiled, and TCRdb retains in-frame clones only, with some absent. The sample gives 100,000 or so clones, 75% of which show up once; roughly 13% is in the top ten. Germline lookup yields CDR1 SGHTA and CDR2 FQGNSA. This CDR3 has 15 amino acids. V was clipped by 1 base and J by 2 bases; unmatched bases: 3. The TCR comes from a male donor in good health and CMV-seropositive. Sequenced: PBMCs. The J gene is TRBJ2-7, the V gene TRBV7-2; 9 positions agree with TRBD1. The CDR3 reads CASSLVRDRAYEQYF. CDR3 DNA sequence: TGTGCCAGCAGCTTAGTGAGGGACAGGGCCTACGAGCAGTACTTC.